This is a list of T cell receptor beta chains from one sample in a study of lymphopenia after photon versus proton radiotherapy. The assay was immunoSEQ multiplex PCR, and TCRdb's table has in-frame clones only and misses some. The sample has 70,000 or so clones, approximately 91% seen once. Source: peripheral blood, taken from a patient treated with photon-based radiotherapy. All receptors derive from a woman in her 70s with pancreatic cancer. CDR3s include the opening cysteine and the closing phenylalanine or tryptophan. Fields, in order: clone size, CDR3 length, D gene, V gene, J gene, CDR3 protein, CDR3 DNA. A D gene is named only where the DNA matches it firmly. The size entry is marked missing in some rows and otherwise reads once, few, many or a size class.

>NA|15|TRBD2|TRBV9|TRBJ2-2
CASSVAGTSFGELFF
TGTGCCAGCAGCGTAGCCGGGACTAGCTTTGGGGAGCTGTTTTTT
>NA|15|TRBD2|TRBV11-1|TRBJ2-7
CASSFFERGTYEQYF
TGTGCCAGCTCCTTTTTTGAGCGGGGAACCTACGAGCAGTACTTC
>NA|17|TRBD1|TRBV2|TRBJ2-5
CASSFTRQGAVEETQYF
TGTGCCAGCAGTTTTACCCGACAGGGGGCGGTAGAAGAGACCCAGTACTTC
>NA|13|NA|TRBV6-5|TRBJ2-1
CASSYRGTDEQFF
TGTGCCAGCAGTTATAGGGGGACGGATGAGCAGTTCTTC
>NA|13|TRBD1|TRBV29-1|TRBJ1-1
CSLSQGMNTEAFF
TGCAGTTTATCACAGGGGATGAACACTGAAGCTTTCTTT
>NA|13|NA|TRBV21-1|TRBJ2-2
CASSKTGGWELFF
TGTGCCAGCAGCAAAACAGGGGGATGGGAGCTGTTTTTT
>NA|15|NA|TRBV15|TRBJ1-4
CATSRDRSPGEKLFF
TGTGCCACCAGCAGAGATAGGAGCCCCGGGGAAAAACTGTTTTTT
>few|13|NA|TRBV5-1|TRBJ1-2
CASSGGDGYGYTF
TGCGCCAGCAGCGGTGGGGATGGCTATGGCTACACCTTC
>NA|11|NA|TRBV29-1|TRBJ2-1
CSVDGLNEQFF
TGCAGCGTTGACGGATTGAATGAGCAGTTCTTC
>NA|18|NA|TRBV7-2|TRBJ2-4
CASSPEPRKFTGLNIQYF
TGTGCCAGCAGCCCTGAACCGAGGAAATTTACAGGGTTGAACATTCAGTACTTC
>NA|15|NA|TRBV6-1|TRBJ2-6
CASSEGVVGANVLTF
TGTGCCAGCAGTGAGGGCGTAGTAGGGGCCAACGTCCTGACTTTC
>NA|15|TRBD1|TRBV6-6|TRBJ1-1
CASSTTGGVGTEAFF
TGTGCCAGCAGTACGACAGGGGGAGTTGGGACTGAAGCTTTCTTT
>once|16|NA|TRBV5-1|TRBJ1-4
CASSGIGGRPNEKLFF
TGCGCCAGCAGCGGGATCGGGGGGAGACCTAATGAAAAACTGTTTTTT
>NA|15|NA|TRBV27|TRBJ2-1
CASSLSWSGARNKFF
TGTGCCAGCAGTTTATCGTGGTCGGGTGCTCGGAACAAGTTCTTC
>NA|19|NA|TRBV1|TRBJ2-4
CTSSQIPGLLRVPKNIQYF
TGCACCAGCAGCCAGATCCCGGGACTCCTAAGGGTACCCAAAAACATTCAGTACTTC
>NA|16|NA|TRBV6-6|TRBJ2-3
CASSGPGGQTTDTQYF
TGTGCCAGCAGTGGCCCAGGAGGCCAGACAACAGATACGCAGTATTTT